This entry features one T cell receptor (beta chain) sequence. The CDR3 is 15 residues long. Germline CDR1 GTSNPN, CDR2 SVGIG (reference sequence). The ends lost 2 bases at V and 8 bases at J; junction bases unmatched: 9. This entry comes from a study of blood T cell repertoires in COVID-19. Study overall: Samples representing acute and convalescent COVID-19 were sourced from the United States, Italy and Spain.

Per the study methods: The authors estimated nucleated cell counts from reference gene primer amplification. TCRdb's table, derived via immunoSEQ multiplex PCR, lists solely in-frame clones and lacks some. The V and J calls and clone size come from that table; D and trimming were worked out from the DNA. This sample has 540,000 or so clones; 85% to 90% occur once, and the top ten carry around 7.8%. A Seattle source enrolled patients during active infection and followed them longitudinally. This TCR came from a woman aged 45 to 65 with COVID-19, enrolled during active disease. The material sequenced was peripheral blood. The V gene is TRBV30, the J gene TRBJ2-1, with TRBD1 matching over 10 bases. The CDR3 is CAWSSRDRGEDEQFF. The CDR3 DNA reads as TGTGCCTGGAGTTCAAGGGACAGGGGCGAGGATGAGCAGTTCTTC.